This T cell receptor beta chain was recovered during a study of vaccination effects on CD4 cells after COVID-19. The overall study: A couple of convalescent pre-vaccine samples were taken 142 and 148 days post-diagnosis.

TCRdb's copy holds only in-frame clones and misses some; the assay was immunoSEQ multiplex PCR. The table records fewer than 25,000 clones, roughly 80% of them present only once. Germline V gene lookup returns CDR1 MDHEN and CDR2 SYDVKM. Trimming cost V 5 bases and J 9 bases, with 11 bases left between them. The CDR3 loop spans 12 amino acids. In the ViraFEST assay, antigen-specific CD4+ clonotypes were identified by expansion after peptide-pool stimulation. Investigators separated out CD4+ T cells once approximately 10 days of culture had passed. It was between March and December 2020 that the person had a SARS-CoV-2 infection confirmed by PCR. Wells each received two million PBMC, cultured with approximately 9 IU/ml IL-2 and about 9.3 ug/ml peptides. Overall study findings and caveats: Spike-reactive clones present post-vaccine in convalescents were predominantly new vaccine-induced clones.

A remark on this clone: As yet, its antigen is unknown.

The chain joins TRBV28 to TRBJ2-1; D gene uncertain. Source: CD4+ T cells from PBMCs cultured with a peptide pool, taken before COVID-19 vaccination. This sequence was found in a human donor who had a prior SARS-CoV-2 infection. The CDR3 is CASSLYRREQFF. The DNA of the CDR3 is TGTGCCAGCAGTCTTTATAGGCGTGAGCAGTTCTTC.